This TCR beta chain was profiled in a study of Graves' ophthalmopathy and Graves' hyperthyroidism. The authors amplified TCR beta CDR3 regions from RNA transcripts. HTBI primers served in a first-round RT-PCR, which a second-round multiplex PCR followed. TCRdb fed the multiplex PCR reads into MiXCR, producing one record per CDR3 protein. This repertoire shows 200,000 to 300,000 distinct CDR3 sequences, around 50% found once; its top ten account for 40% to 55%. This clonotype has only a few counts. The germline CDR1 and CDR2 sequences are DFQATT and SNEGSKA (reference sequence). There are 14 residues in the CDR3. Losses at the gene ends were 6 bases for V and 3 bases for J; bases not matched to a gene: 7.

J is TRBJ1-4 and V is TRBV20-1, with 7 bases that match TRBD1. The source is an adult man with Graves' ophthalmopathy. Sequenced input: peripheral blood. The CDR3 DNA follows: TGCAGTGCCACGCCGGGGACAGCTAATGAAAAACTGTTTTTT. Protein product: CSATPGTANEKLFF.